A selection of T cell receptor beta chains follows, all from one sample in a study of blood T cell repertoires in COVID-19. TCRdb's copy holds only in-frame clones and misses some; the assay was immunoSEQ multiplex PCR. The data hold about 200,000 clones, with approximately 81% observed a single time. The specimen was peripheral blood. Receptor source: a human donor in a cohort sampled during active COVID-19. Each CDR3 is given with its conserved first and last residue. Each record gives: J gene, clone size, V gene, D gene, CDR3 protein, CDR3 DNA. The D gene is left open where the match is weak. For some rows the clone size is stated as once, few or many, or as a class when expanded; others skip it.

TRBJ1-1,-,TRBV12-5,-,CASGRGTGDTEAFF,TGTGCTAGTGGCCGGGGGACGGGAGACACTGAAGCTTTCTTT
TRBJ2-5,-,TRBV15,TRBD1,CATSRAGDRGRLETQYF,TGTGCCACCAGCAGAGCTGGGGACAGGGGGCGATTGGAGACCCAGTACTTC
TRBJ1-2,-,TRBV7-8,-,CASSLDGMYAGQDGYTF,TGTGCCAGCAGCTTAGATGGGATGTATGCAGGGCAGGATGGCTACACCTTC
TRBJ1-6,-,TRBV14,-,CASSQQGSGSPLHF,TGTGCCAGCAGCCAACAGGGTAGTGGTTCACCCCTCCACTTT
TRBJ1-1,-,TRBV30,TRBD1,CAWSEDRVAEAFF,TGTGCCTGGAGTGAGGACAGGGTGGCTGAAGCTTTCTTT
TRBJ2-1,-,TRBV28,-,CASSFRSSSYNEQFF,TGTGCCAGCAGTTTCAGGTCGAGCTCCTACAATGAGCAGTTCTTC
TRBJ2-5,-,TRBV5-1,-,CASSPGNQETQYF,TGCGCCAGCAGCCCCGGTAACCAAGAGACCCAGTACTTC
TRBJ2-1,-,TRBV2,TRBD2,CASRTGTSGYNEQFF,TGTGCCAGCAGGACCGGGACTAGCGGATACAATGAGCAGTTCTTC
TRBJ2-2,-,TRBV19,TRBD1,CATRDRGDPANTGELFF,TGTGCCACCCGGGACAGGGGGGACCCCGCGAACACCGGGGAGCTGTTTTTT
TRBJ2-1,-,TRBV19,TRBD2,CASSPLAEIHNEQFF,TGTGCCAGTAGTCCACTAGCGGAGATACACAATGAGCAGTTCTTC
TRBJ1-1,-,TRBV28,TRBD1,CASRLAGTGFGGFWNTEAFF,TGTGCCAGCAGATTGGCCGGGACAGGGTTCGGAGGATTTTGGAACACTGAAGCTTTCTTT
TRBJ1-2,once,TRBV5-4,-,CASSFQANGYTF,TGTGCCAGCAGCTTTCAGGCCAACGGCTACACCTTC
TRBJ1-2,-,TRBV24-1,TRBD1,CATSGDRYDGYTF,TGTGCCACCTCCGGGGACAGGTACGACGGCTACACCTTC
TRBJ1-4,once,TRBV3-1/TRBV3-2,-,CASSQERGGNEKLFF,TGTGCCAGCAGCCAAGAAAGGGGAGGAAATGAAAAACTGTTTTTT
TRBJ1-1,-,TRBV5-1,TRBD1,CASSGETGMNTEAFF,TGCGCCAGCAGCGGGGAGACAGGGATGAACACTGAAGCTTTCTTT
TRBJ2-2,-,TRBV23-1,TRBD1,CASRPTGEIGELFF,TGCGCCAGCAGACCTACAGGGGAAATCGGGGAGCTGTTTTTT
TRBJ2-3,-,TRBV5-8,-,CASSLGRGADTQYF,TGTGCCAGCAGCTTGGGCAGGGGTGCAGATACGCAGTATTTT
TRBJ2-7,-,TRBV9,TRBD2,CASSDSGSLGHEQYF,TGTGCCAGCAGCGATAGCGGGAGTTTAGGCCACGAGCAGTACTTC
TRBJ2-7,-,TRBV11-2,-,CASTPQSPGYEQYF,TGTGCCAGCACTCCCCAATCCCCAGGGTACGAGCAGTACTTC
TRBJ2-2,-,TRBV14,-,CASSRHSTGELFF,TGTGCCAGCAGCCGACATTCCACCGGGGAGCTGTTTTTT
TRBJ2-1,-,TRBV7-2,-,CATLTGGTMYNEQFF,TGTGCCACCCTGACAGGCGGAACTATGTACAATGAGCAGTTCTTC
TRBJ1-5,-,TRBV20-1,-,CSASWGRLGNQPQHF,TGCAGTGCTAGTTGGGGGCGATTGGGCAATCAGCCCCAGCATTTT
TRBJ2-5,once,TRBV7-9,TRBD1,CASSLIGTGGEETQYF,TGTGCCAGCAGCTTAATTGGGACAGGGGGAGAAGAGACCCAGTACTTC
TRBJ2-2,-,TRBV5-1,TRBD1,CASSLIGDRVGVMNTGELFF,TGCGCCAGCAGCTTGATAGGGGACAGGGTAGGCGTGATGAACACCGGGGAGCTGTTTTTT
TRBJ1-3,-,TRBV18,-,CASSEAAGNTIYF,TGTGCCAGCTCAGAAGCGGCTGGAAACACCATATATTTT
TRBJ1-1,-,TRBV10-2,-,CASGRQNTEAFF,TGCGCCAGCGGGAGACAGAACACTGAAGCTTTCTTT
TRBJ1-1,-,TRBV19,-,CASSMRGTEAFF,TGTGCCAGTAGTATGCGGGGAACTGAAGCTTTCTTT
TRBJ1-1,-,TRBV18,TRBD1,CASSPLDGTATEAFF,TGTGCCAGCTCACCACTCGACGGGACAGCCACTGAAGCTTTCTTT
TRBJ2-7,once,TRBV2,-,CASSEGRNEQYF,TGTGCCAGCAGTGAAGGTAGAAACGAGCAGTACTTC
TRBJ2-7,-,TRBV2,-,CASSEAGSTPQYF,TGTGCCAGCAGTGAGGCTGGGAGTACGCCGCAGTACTTC
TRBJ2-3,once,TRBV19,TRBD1,CASSNQLPDRGGYTQYF,TGTGCCAGTAGCAACCAGTTGCCGGACAGGGGAGGATATACGCAGTATTTT
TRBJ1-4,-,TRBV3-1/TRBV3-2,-,CASSQGVNEKLFF,TGTGCCAGCAGCCAAGGAGTCAATGAAAAACTGTTTTTT
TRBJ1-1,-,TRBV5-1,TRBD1,CASSPGQGGSTEAFF,TGCGCCAGCAGCCCCGGACAGGGTGGTAGCACTGAAGCTTTCTTT
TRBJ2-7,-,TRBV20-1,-,CSARDIHEQYF,TGCAGTGCTAGGGACATCCACGAGCAGTACTTC
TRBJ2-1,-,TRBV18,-,CASSDSGNEQFF,TGTGCCAGCTCAGATAGCGGAAATGAGCAGTTCTTC
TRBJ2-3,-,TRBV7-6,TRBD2,CASSTGLAGATDTQYF,TGTGCCAGCAGCACGGGACTAGCGGGGGCCACAGATACGCAGTATTTT
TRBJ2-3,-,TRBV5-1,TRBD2,CASSLAGGRTDTQYF,TGCGCCAGCAGCTTAGCGGGAGGACGAACAGATACGCAGTATTTT
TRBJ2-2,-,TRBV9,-,CASSDLQGGAPTGELFF,TGTGCCAGCAGCGACCTACAGGGTGGCGCCCCAACCGGGGAGCTGTTTTTT
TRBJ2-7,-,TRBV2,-,CASSVWGGSGYEQYF,TGTGCCAGCAGTGTTTGGGGGGGCTCGGGCTACGAGCAGTACTTC
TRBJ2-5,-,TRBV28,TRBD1,CASSLALRTGNDAETQYF,TGTGCCAGCAGTTTGGCGCTGAGGACAGGGAATGATGCAGAGACCCAGTACTTC
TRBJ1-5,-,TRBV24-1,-,CATSAAGLNQPQHF,TGTGCCACCAGTGCGGCAGGCCTAAATCAGCCCCAGCATTTT
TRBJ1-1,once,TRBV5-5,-,CASSLVVAVTNTEAFF,TGTGCCAGCAGCTTGGTTGTTGCGGTAACGAACACTGAAGCTTTCTTT
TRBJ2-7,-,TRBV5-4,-,CASSHSSYEQYF,TGTGCCAGCAGCCACTCTAGTTACGAGCAGTACTTC
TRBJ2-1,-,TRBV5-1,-,CASSLPGNEQFF,TGCGCCAGCAGCTTGCCCGGCAATGAGCAGTTCTTC
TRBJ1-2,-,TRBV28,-,CASSGEGRRGRGYTF,TGTGCCAGCAGTGGGGAGGGACGGAGGGGTAGGGGCTACACCTTC
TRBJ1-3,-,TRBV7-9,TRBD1,CASSPRTGVPGNTIYF,TGTGCCAGCAGCCCAAGGACAGGGGTGCCTGGAAACACCATATATTTT
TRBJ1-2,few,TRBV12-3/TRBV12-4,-,CASGHMKGYTF,TGTGCCAGCGGACACATGAAGGGCTACACCTTC
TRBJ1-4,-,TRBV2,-,CASRVQNEKLFF,TGTGCCAGCAGGGTACAGAATGAAAAACTGTTTTTT
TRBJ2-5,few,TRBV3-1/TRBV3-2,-,CASSQRGETQYF,TGTGCCAGCAGCCAGCGGGGCGAGACCCAGTACTTC
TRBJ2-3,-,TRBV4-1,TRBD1,CASSQGDRGTQYF,TGCGCCAGCAGCCAGGGAGACAGGGGTACGCAGTATTTT
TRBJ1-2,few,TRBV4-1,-,CASSQSGIVHYGYTF,TGCGCCAGCAGCCAATCAGGGATAGTTCACTATGGCTACACCTTC
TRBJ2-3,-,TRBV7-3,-,CASRSTGTDTQYF,TGTGCCAGCAGATCAACAGGGACAGATACGCAGTATTTT
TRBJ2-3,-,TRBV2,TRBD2,CASSGGGIRSRPDTQYF,TGTGCCAGCAGTGGGGGAGGGATCCGAAGCCGCCCAGATACGCAGTATTTT
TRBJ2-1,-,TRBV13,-,CASSLVHYNEQFF,TGTGCCAGCAGCTTAGTCCACTACAATGAGCAGTTCTTC